The 11 T cell receptor beta chains below all came from one sample that was sequenced in a study of T cells in Graves' hyperthyroidism and ophthalmopathy. RNA transcripts served as the template for amplifying TCR beta CDR3 regions. The study used the HTBI primer set for a first-round RT-PCR of the TCR CDR3. TCRdb reanalysed the multiplex PCR reads using MiXCR and keeps one entry per CDR3 protein. The table includes about 740,000 distinct CDR3 sequences, around 15% detected once. The specimen sequenced was blood. The receptors here all came from a woman aged 18-30 years with Graves' hyperthyroidism.

This clonotype was detected many times. The rearrangement uses TRBV10-3 and TRBJ2-7, with D perhaps matching TRBD1 or TRBD2 (5 bases each). The germline V gene has CDR1 ENHRY and CDR2 SYGVKD. Trimming stripped 4 bases from V and 2 bases from J, with 12 bases between. The length of the CDR3 is 14 residues. The CDR3 here is CAISAGTPPYEQYF. The CDR3 region has the DNA TGTGCCATCAGTGCCGGGACGCCTCCCTACGAGCAGTACTTC.

The chain employs TRBV6-1 and TRBJ2-1; D is perhaps TRBD1 (6 bases). The length of the CDR3 is 12 residues. Germline CDR1 and CDR2: MNHNS and SASEGT. V was shortened by 6 bases and J by 13 bases, with 16 bases between the two germline ends. The CDR3 is CASSPPVQGQFF. The CDR3 bases are TGTGCCAGCAGCCCTCCGGTACAGGGTCAGTTCTTC.

This clonotype was recorded many times. Written as DNA, the CDR3 is TGCGCCAGCAGCTTAGAGGGGTTCGGCAATCAGCCCCAGCATTTT. Translation: CASSLEGFGNQPQHF. This chain joins TRBV5-1 and TRBJ1-5; tentative D call: TRBD1 (5 bases). This CDR3 region has 15 residues. V was trimmed by 2 bases and J by 2 bases, leaving 11 bases between them. Looked up from germline, CDR1 is SGHRS and CDR2 is YFSETQ.

This clonotype was observed a single time. This rearrangement joins TRBV6-5 to TRBJ2-7; D might be TRBD2 (5 bases). The CDR3 has 18 residues. V was shortened by 2 bases and J by 6 bases, with 26 bases between the two germline ends. The germline gives CDR1 MNHEY, CDR2 SVGAGI. The CDR3 spells CASSYPPPPSTEVFEQYF. CDR3 sequence (DNA): TGTGCCAGCAGTTACCCCCCCCCGCCTAGCACGGAAGTCTTCGAGCAGTACTTC.

Ten or more counts support this clonotype. The genes are TRBV30 and TRBJ2-7; D might be TRBD2 (5 bases). Trimming took 5 bases from V and 5 from J, leaving 16 bases between them. Germline V CDR1 and CDR2: GTSNPN, SVGIG (reference sequence). The CDR3 extends over 13 amino acids. CDR3 sequence: CAWEGRGSNEQYF. The CDR3 DNA sequence: TGTGCCTGGGAAGGGCGAGGGTCCAACGAGCAGTACTTC.

This clonotype has ten or more counts. The chain uses TRBV2 and TRBJ2-1, with D possibly TRBD2 on 5 matching bases. Trimming took off 7 bases at V and 7 bases at J, with 14 bases between the two ends. The CDR3 covers 13 residues. Germline V gives CDR1 SNHLY, CDR2 FYNNEI. The CDR3 bases are TGTGCCAGCAACGGATACGGCGGGAATGAGCAGTTCTTC. As protein: CASNGYGGNEQFF. Complete variable domain (other parts from reference TRBV2 and TRBJ2-1): EPEVTQTPSHQVTQMGQEVILRCVPISNHLYFYWYRQILGQKVEFLVSFYNNEISEKSEIFDDQFSVERPDGSNFTLKIRSTKLEDSAMYFCASNGYGGNEQFFGPGTRLTVL.

This clonotype was detected ten times or more. This chain connects TRBV5-1 to TRBJ1-1; TRBD1 matches at 10 bases. V was clipped by 4 bases and J by 3 bases; unmatched bases: 6. Germline CDR1 is SGHRS and CDR2 is YFSETQ. The CDR3 length is 15 residues. The CDR3 DNA sequence: TGCGCCAGCAGCCAAAGACAGGGGGCGGACACTGAAGCTTTCTTT. Translating gives CASSQRQGADTEAFF.

This clonotype was seen ten or more times. V usage is TRBV2 and J usage is TRBJ2-1, with TRBD2 matching over 11 bases. CDR3 length: 16 residues. Per the germline V gene, CDR1 is SNHLY and CDR2 is FYNNEI. V trimming: 6 bases; J trimming: 4 bases; junction bases outside the gene matches: 8. Here the CDR3 reads CASRATLAGEYNEQFF. The CDR3 DNA is TGTGCCAGCAGGGCCACACTAGCGGGAGAGTACAATGAGCAGTTCTTC.

The rearrangement links TRBV19 to TRBJ2-1; D ambiguous. The germline gives CDR1 LNHDA, CDR2 SQIVND (reference sequence). Trimming cost V 3 bases and J 7 bases, with 10 bases left between them. The CDR3 has 13 amino acids. The CDR3 DNA sequence: TGTGCCAGTAGTATCTTGGCGAATAATGAGCAGTTCTTC. This translates into CASSILANNEQFF.

This clonotype was seen ten or more times. The chain carries TRBV3-1 and TRBJ1-3, with D perhaps matching TRBD1 (6 bases). This CDR3 contains 14 residues. The V end lost 4 bases, the J end lost 2 bases, and 9 bases lay between the germline ends. CDR1 LGHDT and CDR2 YNNKEL come from the germline V gene (reference sequence). The CDR3 sequence is CASSRTVTGNTIYF. Here the CDR3 DNA reads TGTGCCAGCAGCCGGACAGTCACTGGAAACACCATATATTTT.

V and J are TRBV20-1 and TRBJ1-4; possibly TRBD1 for D (5 bases). The length of the CDR3 is 16 residues. The V end was cut by 6 bases, the J end by 0 bases, with 17 bases between. Germline CDR1 DFQATT, CDR2 SNEGSKA (reference sequence). The CDR3 bases are TGCAGTGCCCCGTGGCCGGGGCCTGCAACTAATGAAAAACTGTTTTTT. Translating gives CSAPWPGPATNEKLFF.